Shown below are 31 T cell receptor beta chains from a single sample sequenced in a study of neurological immune-mediated disorders. Documented time point: technical triplicate 3. TCRdb recomputed calls from the 5' RACE reads with MiXCR, one row per CDR3 protein. Of about 44,000 distinct CDR3 sequences in the sample, 20% to 25% were seen once. Material for sequencing was PBMCs. These receptors were collected from a man aged 55 to 70 with HTLV-1-associated myelopathy (HAM/TSP).

At least ten counts were recorded for this clonotype. The genes are TRBV29-1 and TRBJ1-1; D unresolved. Trimming cost V 6 bases and J 0 bases, with 11 bases left between them. The CDR3 is made up of 13 amino acids. Germline V gene sequence: CDR1 SQVTM, CDR2 ANQGSEA. The DNA of the CDR3 is TGCAGCGTGCGAACAAACATGAACACTGAAGCTTTCTTT. It encodes CSVRTNMNTEAFF.

As for this clonotype: A read error may explain this, as a much larger clone is one base away. The missing conserved phenylalanine or tryptophan at the end of this CDR3 makes a read error likely. The chain is built from TRBV20-1 and TRBJ1-1, with 8 positions matching TRBD1. CDR3 size: 13 residues. V was clipped by 6 bases and J by 2 bases; unmatched bases: 5. CDR1 is DFQATT, CDR2 SNEGSKA, per germline (reference sequence). CDR3 loop: CSAPDRENTEAFS. Here the CDR3 DNA reads TGCAGTGCCCCGGACAGGGAAAACACTGAAGCTTTCTCT.

This clonotype was counted ten times or more. This rearrangement joins TRBV5-1 to TRBJ1-4; TRBD1 might be the D (6 bases). CDR3 size: 15 residues. V lost 0 bases and J 8 bases, leaving 14 bases between the germline ends. From germline, CDR1 is SGHRS and CDR2 YFSETQ. The CDR3 protein is CASSLEQGRSEKLFF. CDR3 bases: TGCGCCAGCAGCTTGGAGCAGGGGCGGTCGGAAAAACTGTTTTTT. Variable domain in full (rest from reference TRBV5-1 and TRBJ1-4): KAGVTQTPRYLIKTRGQQVTLSCSPISGHRSVSWYQQTPGQGLQFLFEYFSETQRNKGNFPGRFSGRQFSNSRSEMNVSTLELGDSALYLCASSLEQGRSEKLFFGSGTQLSVL.

This clonotype was recorded a few times. This rearrangement joins TRBV9 to TRBJ2-5; possible D gene TRBD1, 6 bases. The germline CDR1 and CDR2 sequences are SGDLS and YYNGEE. The V gene lost 0 bases and the J gene lost 2 bases, with 11 bases spanning the gap. CDR3 size: 15 residues. This chain's CDR3 is CASSVAQGLQETQYF. CDR3 DNA: TGTGCCAGCAGCGTAGCTCAGGGGTTACAAGAGACCCAGTACTTC.

The table lists this clonotype with many counts. As DNA, the CDR3 is TGCGCCAGCAGTGAGTCGAGAGGAGGGGTGGATACGCAGTATTTT. Protein product: CASSESRGGVDTQYF. The gene calls are TRBV10-1 and TRBJ2-3; maybe TRBD2 (6 bases). The CDR3 totals 15 residues. Trimming stripped 0 bases from V and 6 bases from J, with 13 bases between. The germline gives CDR1 WNHNN, CDR2 SYGVQD (reference sequence).

This clonotype was seen at least ten times. The chain carries TRBV3-1 and TRBJ2-1, with 14 bases that match TRBD2. The V segment lost 4 bases and the J segment 9 bases; nucleotides outside the gene matches: 5. Germline CDR1 reads LGHDT; CDR2 reads YNNKEL (reference sequence). CDR3 length equals 15 residues. The CDR3 nucleotides read TGTGCCAGCAGCCCGGGACTAGCGGGAGTAGGTGAGCAGTTCTTC. Translation: CASSPGLAGVGEQFF.

This clonotype has ten or more counts. V is TRBV5-1 and J is TRBJ1-1; 7 nucleotides line up with TRBD1. The CDR3 totals 14 residues. Looked up from germline, CDR1 is SGHRS and CDR2 is YFSETQ. V gave up 4 bases and J gave up 1 base; unmatched junction bases: 4. This CDR3 is CASSPGTANTEAFF. The CDR3 nucleotides read TGCGCCAGCAGCCCTGGGACAGCGAACACTGAAGCTTTCTTT.

This clonotype was counted many times. J is TRBJ2-1 and V is TRBV4-2, with 11 positions matching TRBD1. Trimming at V came to 2 bases and at J to 6 bases, leaving 3 bases not matched to a gene. Germline V gives CDR1 LGHNA, CDR2 YNFKEQ. The CDR3 extends over 15 amino acids. The CDR3 region is CASSQSGQGANEQFF. Written as DNA, the CDR3 is TGTGCCAGCAGCCAATCCGGACAGGGGGCCAATGAGCAGTTCTTC.

This clonotype appeared many times. The rearrangement links TRBV4-1 to TRBJ1-1; D remains unclear. The CDR3 consists of 14 residues. V was shortened by 1 base and J by 1 base, with 7 bases between the two germline ends. Germline V CDR1 and CDR2: MGHRA, YSYEKL. The CDR3 loop reads CASSQGWENTEAFF. In DNA, the CDR3 is TGCGCCAGCAGCCAAGGATGGGAGAACACTGAAGCTTTCTTT.

This clonotype was seen repeatedly, ten times or more. The rearrangement links TRBV18 to TRBJ2-3; 11 bases align to TRBD2. This CDR3 spans 17 amino acids. With 0 bases clipped from V and 6 bases from J, the junction kept 8 bases outside the gene matches. Germline CDR1 KGHSH, CDR2 LQKENI. CDR3 region: CASSPPETSGARDTQYF. The CDR3 region has the DNA TGTGCCAGCTCACCACCGGAGACTAGCGGGGCCCGGGATACGCAGTATTTT.

Details on this clonotype: Its ends do not fully match the called genes, so a read error is possible. The gene calls are TRBV5-1 and TRBJ1-1; a weak D match, TRBD1 (5 bases). CDR3 length: 15 residues. Germline CDR1 SGHRS, CDR2 YFSETQ. The CDR3 region has the DNA TGCACCAGCAGCTTGGCCCCAGGGAGGAACACTGAAGTTTTCTTT. It yields the protein CTSSLAPGRNTEVFF.

The table lists this clonotype with many counts. The J gene is TRBJ2-3, the V gene TRBV20-1; D gene uncertain. Germline-derived CDR1 and CDR2 are DFQATT and SNEGSKA (reference sequence). V lost 3 bases and J 0 bases, leaving 7 bases between the germline ends. The CDR3 is 13 residues long. The CDR3 here is CSARARSTDTQYF. The DNA of the CDR3 is TGCAGTGCTAGGGCCAGAAGCACAGATACGCAGTATTTT.

This clonotype was counted at least ten times. This chain joins TRBV10-3 and TRBJ2-7; D possibly corresponds to TRBD2 (5 bases). V lost 5 bases and J 5 bases, leaving 13 bases between the germline ends. CDR3 length equals 13 residues. CDR1 ENHRY and CDR2 SYGVKD come from the germline V gene. As DNA, the CDR3 is TGTGCCATCAGTTCCGGGTCGGAGGACGAGCAGTACTTC. This gives the protein CAISSGSEDEQYF.

The chain links TRBV5-6 to TRBJ2-4, with D perhaps matching TRBD1 (6 bases). Trimming pared 2 bases from V and 9 bases from J, leaving 21 bases between. The CDR3 is 16 amino acids. In germline, CDR1 is SGHDT, CDR2 YYEEEE. CDR3 coding DNA: TGTGCCAGCAGCTTCCAAGGGAGTAGCCAAGGGGGCATTCAGTACTTC. Translating it yields CASSFQGSSQGGIQYF. Full variable domain (rest looked up from reference TRBV5-6 and TRBJ2-4): DAGVTQSPTHLIKTRGQQVTLRCSPKSGHDTVSWYQQALGQGPQFIFQYYEEEERQRGNFPDRFSGHQFPNYSSELNVNALLLGDSALYLCASSFQGSSQGGIQYFGAGTRLSVL.

This clonotype turned up a few times. The V and J genes are TRBV20-1 and TRBJ2-3; D ambiguous. Germline CDR1 reads DFQATT; CDR2 reads SNEGSKA (reference sequence). This CDR3 has 10 residues. V was pared by 5 bases and J by 4 bases, with 4 bases between. CDR3 in DNA: TGCAGTGCTTCCCCAGATACGCAGTATTTT. Residues: CSASPDTQYF.

Concerning this clonotype itself: It may be a read error: a sequence one base away is much more abundant. The rearrangement links TRBV24-1 to TRBJ2-1; D perhaps matches TRBD1 (5 bases). The CDR3 contains 14 residues. Germline CDR1 is KGHDR and CDR2 is SFDVKD. The CDR3 here is CATNDQGQGQRQFF. CDR3 nucleotide sequence: TGTGCCACCAATGATCAGGGCCAAGGTCAAAGGCAGTTCTTC.

This clonotype was picked up many times. The chain combines TRBV5-1 with TRBJ2-3; 15 nucleotides align to TRBD2. The CDR3 contains 18 residues. V dropped 0 bases and J dropped 0; count of bases not matched to a gene: 2. Germline V gives CDR1 SGHRS, CDR2 YFSETQ. The CDR3 coding sequence is TGCGCCAGCAGCTTGGGGGGACTAGCGGGAGGAAGCACAGATACGCAGTATTTT. Protein product: CASSLGGLAGGSTDTQYF.

This clonotype appeared once. Germline and junction disagree at one end, which may indicate a read error. The genes are TRBV12-3 or TRBV12-4 and TRBJ2-2, with no clear D. The CDR3 totals 14 residues. CDR3 in amino acids: CTSSLIGPMGELFF. In DNA, the CDR3 is TGTACCAGTAGTTTAATAGGGCCGATGGGGGAGCTGTTTTTT.

This clonotype was counted ten times or more. The chain is built from TRBV10-3 and TRBJ1-1; D unclear. The CDR3 has 13 amino acids. Between the trimmed V and J ends, which lost 8 bases and 1 base, there was a span of 11 bases. CDR1 is ENHRY, CDR2 SYGVKD, per germline. In DNA, the CDR3 is TGTGCCATCGCCCGACAAGAGAACACTGAAGCTTTCTTT. Its protein product is CAIARQENTEAFF.

This chain joins TRBV30 and TRBJ2-1; TRBD2 might be the D (5 bases). CDR3 length: 13 residues. V lost 0 bases, J lost 9 bases, and 12 bases lay in between. From germline, CDR1 is GTSNPN and CDR2 SVGIG (reference sequence). In nucleotides, the CDR3 is TGTGCCTGGAGTGTACAACGGGGATCTGAGCAGTTCTTC. It codes for CAWSVQRGSEQFF.

The V gene is TRBV6-6, the J gene TRBJ2-7, with D unresolved. Germline V gene lookup returns CDR1 MNHNY and CDR2 SVGAGI (reference sequence). The ends were cut back, 6 bases at V and 4 bases at J, with 10 bases in the middle. The CDR3 is made up of 12 amino acids. CDR3 sequence reads: CASSPVLYEQYF. CDR3 in DNA: TGTGCCAGCAGCCCCGTATTGTACGAGCAGTACTTC.

The genes are TRBV29-1 and TRBJ1-4; 7 bases are shared with TRBD1. V lost 1 base and J lost 0; bases outside the gene matches: 14. The CDR3 has 19 residues. The germline V gene encodes CDR1 SQVTM and CDR2 ANQGSEA. The DNA for the CDR3 is TGCAGCGTTGAAGTCACCACGGGACAGCAAGTTTCAACTAATGAAAAACTGTTTTTT. Translating gives CSVEVTTGQQVSTNEKLFF.

The rearrangement links TRBV29-1 to TRBJ1-4; D gene ambiguous. The germline V gene has CDR1 SQVTM and CDR2 ANQGSEA. This CDR3 contains 13 residues. V was shortened by 7 bases and J by 1 base, with 10 bases between the two germline ends. CDR3 in amino acids: CSASVQTNEKLFF. CDR3 nucleotides: TGCAGCGCCTCTGTACAAACTAATGAAAAACTGTTTTTT.

This clonotype was seen only once. At one boundary the junction diverges from the germline segment, which might be a read error. J is TRBJ2-3 and V is TRBV18; 9 bases match TRBD2. CDR3 length: 19 residues. CDR1 and CDR2 from the germline V gene are KGHSH and LQKENI. The CDR3 reads CASSPYGLAGNQITYTQYF. DNA of the CDR3: TGTGCCAGCTCACCTTACGGGCTAGCGGGGAACCAGATCACATATACGCAGTATTTT.

This clonotype was counted ten times or more. The V call is TRBV29-1, the J call TRBJ1-1; D is unresolved. Trimming pared 0 bases from V and 1 base from J, leaving 9 bases between. The CDR3 loop spans 14 amino acids. Per germline, CDR1 SQVTM and CDR2 ANQGSEA. CDR3 sequence reads: CSVEDEDTNTEAFF. As DNA, the CDR3 is TGCAGCGTTGAAGATGAAGATACGAACACTGAAGCTTTCTTT.

This sequence joins TRBV5-1 and TRBJ2-5; D might be TRBD2 (5 bases). Germline CDR1 reads SGHRS; CDR2 reads YFSETQ. CDR3 length equals 12 residues. V lost 3 bases and J lost 5, with 8 bases in between. CDR3 nucleotide sequence: TGCGCCAGCAGCTCGGAGCGGGAGACCCAGTACTTC. Its translation: CASSSERETQYF.

This clonotype showed up many times. Here the CDR3 DNA reads TGTGCCAGCACCCTACCGACAGTGAACACTGAAGCTTTCTTT. Amino acid sequence: CASTLPTVNTEAFF. The chain combines TRBV7-9 with TRBJ1-1; tentatively, D is TRBD1 (5 bases). Germline CDR1 SEHNR, CDR2 FQNEAQ (reference sequence). The CDR3 runs to 14 residues. The V and J ends lost 7 bases and 0 bases respectively, with 12 bases between them.

In this sample, this clonotype turned up many times. The chain's CDR3 is CASSQAATRDYEQYF. The DNA for the CDR3 is TGCGCCAGCAGCCAAGCCGCGACAAGAGACTACGAGCAGTACTTC. This chain joins TRBV4-1 and TRBJ2-7; no firm D call. The CDR3 contains 15 residues. Trimming took off 1 base at V and 3 bases at J, with 13 bases between the two ends. Germline loops: CDR1 MGHRA, CDR2 YSYEKL.

This clonotype has a count of ten or more. In DNA, the CDR3 is TGCGCCAGCAGCCAAGGCCAGATATTGAACACTGAAGCTTTCTTT. Translation: CASSQGQILNTEAFF. This sequence joins TRBV4-1 and TRBJ1-1; D is undetermined. The CDR3 runs 15 residues. In germline, CDR1 is MGHRA, CDR2 YSYEKL. With 1 base removed from V and 0 bases from J, the gap between germline ends came to 9 bases.

This clonotype was observed at least ten times. The chain joins TRBV2 to TRBJ2-7; 8 bases match TRBD2. The CDR3 spans 15 residues. Looked up from germline, CDR1 is SNHLY and CDR2 is FYNNEI. V lost 6 bases to trimming and J lost 3 bases; unmatched junction nucleotides: 10. The DNA for the CDR3 is TGTGCCAGCAGCACAACTAGCGGCCAAAGCTACGAGCAGTACTTC. Translating it yields CASSTTSGQSYEQYF.

This clonotype has ten or more counts. This chain links TRBV5-1 with TRBJ2-2; 12 nucleotides agree with TRBD2. CDR3 length equals 17 residues. Trimming at V came to 5 bases and at J to 1 base, leaving 6 bases not matched to a gene. Germline V gene data show CDR1 as SGHRS and CDR2 as YFSETQ. CDR3 sequence (DNA): TGCGCCAGCAGGCGGACTAGCGGGAACTGGAACACCGGGGAGCTGTTTTTT. Protein: CASRRTSGNWNTGELFF.